The present T cell receptor (beta chain) was sequenced within a study of yellow fever vaccine responses in identical twins. Overall study findings and caveats: Reported findings indicate that twins' vaccine T cell responses seemed partially convergent, partially personalized.

This CDR3 is 15 amino acids long. The J segment lost 4 bases and the V segment lost 8 bases, leaving 8 bases of the junction unmatched. TCRdb re-derived calls from the RT-PCR reads in MiXCR, one entry per CDR3 protein. The sample includes 9,800 or so distinct CDR3 sequences, 80% to 85% of them seen just once. The table lists this clonotype with a few counts. Its antigen is unknown. The chain combines TRBV12-3 or TRBV12-4 with TRBJ2-2, with 9 bases identical to TRBD1. Here the sequenced sample was T cells from blood (PBMCs), unsorted or a sorted subset (not recorded which), taken before or after yellow fever vaccination (not recorded which). This clonotype originated in a woman aged 18-29 years who received the yellow fever vaccine. This CDR3 is CASPYGQGTTGELFF. CDR3 DNA: TGTGCCAGCCCCTATGGACAGGGGACCACCGGGGAGCTGTTTTTT.